This paragraph covers one T cell receptor (beta chain) sequence. The antigen is undetermined. This entry comes from a study of cytomegalovirus exposure and HLA in healthy donors. Overall study: In a previous analysis, some 120 million unique TCR beta sequences were found from approximately 180 million T cells. Study-level points and caveats: It was in a later analysis that TCR association rates were seen to vary by HLA locus, highest for DRB1 and lowest for HLA-C. The study dropped some indistinguishable V segments, TRBV6-2 and TRBV6-3 among them.

The CDR3 contains 15 residues. Germline-derived CDR1 and CDR2 are MGHRA and YSYEKL. J gave up 3 bases and V 4 bases, and 6 bases lay outside the gene matches. The PCR employed 60 Vbeta primers together with 13 Jbeta primers. Method: immunoSEQ multiplex PCR; TCRdb's copy keeps in-frame clones and lacks some. Of some 130,000 clones in the sample, more than 70% are singletons; the top ten hold about 6.7%. The TCR was taken from a woman aged 25 to 39 in good health and CMV-seropositive. The sample consisted of PBMCs. The chain carries TRBV4-1 and TRBJ2-7; 10 nucleotides agree with TRBD1. The CDR3 region is CASSLPGQGFYEQYF. The CDR3 DNA reads as TGCGCCAGCAGCCTCCCGGGACAGGGGTTCTACGAGCAGTACTTC.